Below, 4 T cell receptor beta chains from the same sample are listed, as sequenced in a study of PD-1 blockade in classical Hodgkin lymphoma. Each patient's relapse followed autologous stem cell transplantation, and brentuximab vedotin exposure varied. Profiled with immunoSEQ multiplex PCR; TCRdb holds only in-frame clones, not every one. The profile shows 20,000 to 25,000 clones, more than 65% of them singletons. The sample was peripheral blood mononuclear cells (PBMCs), taken at baseline. These receptors all stem from a human donor with classical Hodgkin lymphoma.

The rearrangement joins TRBV6-5 to TRBJ2-3; D is undetermined. With 5 bases removed from V and 11 bases from J, the gap between germline ends came to 20 bases. Germline V gives CDR1 MNHEY, CDR2 SVGAGI. The CDR3 consists of 14 residues. The CDR3 is CASSMDYSPYGQYF. The CDR3 bases are TGTGCCAGCAGTATGGATTATAGTCCATATGGGCAGTATTTT.

The rearrangement joins TRBV12-5 to TRBJ1-5; D is undetermined. The V gene's germline CDR1 is LGHNT and CDR2 FRNRAP. Trimming took off 2 bases at V and 8 bases at J, with 4 bases between the two ends. The CDR3 consists of 11 residues. This CDR3 reads CASGLSEPQHF. The CDR3 DNA reads as TGTGCTAGTGGTTTGTCAGAGCCCCAGCATTTT.

J is TRBJ2-1 and V is TRBV9, with a tentative D call TRBD1 (6 bases). Between the trimmed V and J ends, which lost 4 bases and 4 bases, there was a span of 18 bases. Germline assignment: CDR1 SGDLS and CDR2 YYNGEE. The CDR3 contains 16 residues. CDR3 protein: CASSPARGDYYNEQFF. The CDR3, as DNA: TGTGCCAGCAGCCCAGCCAGGGGCGACTATTACAATGAGCAGTTCTTC.

The chain links TRBV29-1 to TRBJ2-1; perhaps D is TRBD1 or TRBD2 (5 bases each). The V end lost 4 bases, the J end lost 8 bases, and 21 bases lay between the germline ends. CDR1 SQVTM and CDR2 ANQGSEA come from the germline V gene. The CDR3 contains 15 residues. The CDR3 DNA sequence: TGCAGCGTTGCTCCTCGAGGGGATATTGTGGATGAGCAGTTCTTC. This encodes CSVAPRGDIVDEQFF.